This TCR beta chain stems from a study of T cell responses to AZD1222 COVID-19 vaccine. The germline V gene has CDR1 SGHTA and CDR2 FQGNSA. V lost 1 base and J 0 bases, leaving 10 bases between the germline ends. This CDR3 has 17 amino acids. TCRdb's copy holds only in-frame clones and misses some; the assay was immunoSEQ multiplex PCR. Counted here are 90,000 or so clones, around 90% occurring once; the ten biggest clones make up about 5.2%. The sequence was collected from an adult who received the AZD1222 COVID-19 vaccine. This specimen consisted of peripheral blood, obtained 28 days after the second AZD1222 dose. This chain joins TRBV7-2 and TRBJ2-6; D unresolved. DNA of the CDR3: TGTGCCAGCAGCTTAGGTGTCACTTACTCTGGGGCCAACGTCCTGACTTTC. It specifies CASSLGVTYSGANVLTF.